Listed below are T cell receptor beta chains from one sample, sequenced in a study of cytomegalovirus exposure and HLA in healthy donors. The repertoire was sequenced with immunoSEQ multiplex PCR; TCRdb's copy has only in-frame clones and lacks some. This sample has hundreds of thousands of clones, with around 80% found just once. The sample was PBMCs. These receptors originate from a young man in good health and CMV-seronegative. CDR3s include the opening cysteine and the closing phenylalanine or tryptophan. The D gene is left open where the match is weak. Clone size, where shown, is once, few, many, or a class for clones that have expanded.

j_call d_call clone_size v_call cdr3_nt cdr3_aa
TRBJ1-2 NA NA TRBV29-1 TGCAGCGCTACAGAGACTAACTATGGCTACACCTTC CSATETNYGYTF
TRBJ2-7 NA NA TRBV19 TGTGCCAGGGAGGCAGGGGACCGTGGCGACGAGCAGTACTTC CAREAGDRGDEQYF
TRBJ2-1 NA NA TRBV7-6 TGTGCCAGCAGCTCATCAGGAGGGGTCGGTTACAATGAGCAGTTCTTC CASSSSGGVGYNEQFF
TRBJ2-2 NA NA TRBV7-3 TGTGCCAGCAGCTTAACGTCGGGGGAGCTGTTTTTT CASSLTSGELFF
TRBJ2-1 TRBD2 NA TRBV11-1 TGTGCCAGCAGCTTCTGGGGGAGCGGGGGGGATGAGCAGTTCTTC CASSFWGSGGDEQFF
TRBJ1-1 NA few TRBV27 TGTGGAACACGGGGGACGGGAACCACTGAAGCTTTCTTT CGTRGTGTTEAFF
TRBJ1-5 NA NA TRBV19 TGTGCCAGTAACACCCGGGACTACAATCAGCCCCAGCATTTT CASNTRDYNQPQHF
TRBJ1-3 NA NA TRBV9 TGTGCCAGCAGCGAAACAGGGTTCGCTGGAAACACCATATATTTT CASSETGFAGNTIYF
TRBJ1-1 NA NA TRBV28 TGTGCCAGTTGTCGTCGGATGGGGCCGAACACTGAAGCTTTCTTT CASCRRMGPNTEAFF
TRBJ2-7 NA NA TRBV6-5 TGTGCCAGCAGGAGAACAGGGTTAGGCTACGAGCAGTACTTC CASRRTGLGYEQYF
TRBJ2-2 NA NA TRBV28 TGTGCCAGCCGCCAGGGGGGCAACACCGGGGAGCTGTTTTTT CASRQGGNTGELFF
TRBJ1-5 NA few TRBV28 TGTGCCAGCAGTTTTAACGCAGGGATTGTTGGCAATCAGCCCCAGCATTTT CASSFNAGIVGNQPQHF
TRBJ2-5 TRBD1 few TRBV27 TGTGCCAGCAGTGGGGTAACAGGGGCCTTGACCCAGTACTTC CASSGVTGALTQYF
TRBJ1-5 NA NA TRBV7-2 TGTGCCAGCAGCTTAGATCCAGGGAGGGCCCAGCATTTT CASSLDPGRAQHF
TRBJ1-4 TRBD1 NA TRBV18 TGTGCCAGCTCACCGTGGGACAGGAGCGAAAAACTGTTTTTT CASSPWDRSEKLFF
TRBJ1-3 NA NA TRBV7-9 TGTGCCAGCAGCTTGCGGGAAACCTCTGGAAACACCATATATTTT CASSLRETSGNTIYF
TRBJ1-3 NA NA TRBV7-9 TGTGCCAGCAGCTTATTAACTGGAAACACCATATATTTT CASSLLTGNTIYF
TRBJ1-1 NA few TRBV4-2 TGTGCCAGCAGCCAAGGGGGGCAGAACACTGAAGCTTTCTTT CASSQGGQNTEAFF
TRBJ2-5 TRBD2 NA TRBV6-5 TGTGCCAGCAGAGAAGCGGGGGGGCAAGAGACCCAGTACTTC CASREAGGQETQYF
TRBJ1-2 NA few TRBV6-1 TGTGCCGCCACGGGGAACTATGGCTACACCTTC CAATGNYGYTF
TRBJ2-6 TRBD1 NA TRBV4-3 TGCGCCAGCAGCCATTGGACAGGGGGCTCTGGGGCCAGCGTCCTGACTTTC CASSHWTGGSGASVLTF
TRBJ1-2 TRBD1 NA TRBV7-2 TGTGCCAGCAGCCCACAGCGACAGGGGAATGGCTACACCTTC CASSPQRQGNGYTF
TRBJ1-1 TRBD1 once TRBV27 TGTGCCAGCAGAGCCCCCTACAGGGGGGACACTGAAGCTTTCTTT CASRAPYRGDTEAFF
TRBJ2-3 TRBD2 NA TRBV5-4 TGTGCCAGCAGCTTTGGCGGGGGAGCTTCAGATACGCAGTATTTT CASSFGGGASDTQYF
TRBJ1-4 NA NA TRBV29-1 TGCAGCGCCGTTAGGGGAGGGGAAAAACTGTTTTTT CSAVRGGEKLFF
TRBJ2-1 NA NA TRBV9 TGTGCCAGCGGGGGGGCCCGTTCCTACAATGAGCAGTTCTTC CASGGARSYNEQFF